Each of the 26 T cell receptor beta chains below was sequenced from the same sample in a study of technical replicates of blood from a handful of donors. Clones were read by immunoSEQ multiplex PCR, and TCRdb kept only the in-frame ones, dropping some. The sample includes around 86,000 clones, 90% to 97% of them seen just once. The sequenced sample was T cells isolated from PBMCs. Receptors were obtained from a human donor in good health.

This clone was found a few times. This chain joins TRBV6-5 and TRBJ1-1; D possibly corresponds to TRBD1 (5 bases). V was shortened by 3 bases and J by 4 bases, with 12 bases between the two germline ends. The CDR3 is made up of 14 amino acids. CDR1 and CDR2 (germline): MNHEY, SVGAGI. The CDR3 coding sequence is TGTGCCAGCAGTTATCAGCCGGGGGGCACTGAAGCTTTCTTT. As protein: CASSYQPGGTEAFF.

This chain links TRBV19 with TRBJ1-5, with 9 bases identical to TRBD1. The germline V gene encodes CDR1 LNHDA and CDR2 SQIVND (reference sequence). The V and J ends lost 8 bases and 4 bases, in that order; junction bases with no gene match: 12. This CDR3 is 16 amino acids long. Here the CDR3 DNA reads TGTGCCAGTGGAATTAGGGACAGGGCGATGAATCAGCCCCAGCATTTT. Encoded protein: CASGIRDRAMNQPQHF.

V gene TRBV27 combines with J gene TRBJ2-7, with D possibly TRBD1 on 5 matching bases. With 7 bases removed from V and 4 bases from J, the gap between germline ends came to 14 bases. There are 13 residues in the CDR3. Germline CDR1 is MNHEY and CDR2 is SMNVEV (reference sequence). CDR3: CASKFQGAYEQYF. CDR3 nucleotide sequence: TGTGCCAGCAAATTCCAGGGCGCTTACGAGCAGTACTTC.

The CDR3 loop is CASSPGLAGAVTGELFF. The CDR3, as DNA: TGCGCCAGCAGCCCTGGACTAGCGGGGGCCGTAACCGGGGAGCTGTTTTTT. V and J are TRBV5-1 and TRBJ2-2, with 13 bases identical to TRBD2. CDR1 and CDR2 from the germline V gene are SGHRS and YFSETQ. V was pared by 4 bases and J by 5 bases, with 8 bases of the junction left unmatched. CDR3 length: 17 amino acids.

The J gene is TRBJ2-7, the V gene TRBV6-6, with a weak D call TRBD1 (6 bases). V was cut by 2 bases and J by 6 bases, with 14 bases left in between. The CDR3 is made up of 14 amino acids. The germline CDR1 and CDR2 sequences are MNHNY and SVGAGI (reference sequence). The CDR3 here is CASSYEGVRTEQYF. As DNA, the CDR3 is TGTGCCAGCAGTTACGAGGGGGTCAGAACCGAGCAGTACTTC.

V and J are TRBV4-1 and TRBJ1-1, with a tentative D call TRBD1 (5 bases). There are 17 residues in the CDR3. The V end lost 2 bases, the J end lost 1 base, and 17 bases lay between the germline ends. The V gene's germline CDR1 is MGHRA and CDR2 YSYEKL. The CDR3: CASSQNVAGPGNTEAFF. The DNA for the CDR3 is TGCGCCAGCAGCCAAAACGTGGCAGGGCCAGGGAACACTGAAGCTTTCTTT.

The rearrangement links TRBV7-2 to TRBJ1-1, with no clear D. Germline CDR1 is SGHTA and CDR2 is FQGNSA. The CDR3 has 19 amino acids. Trimming cost V 6 bases and J 0 bases, with 26 bases left between them. The CDR3 reads CASSPTAMDLSRLNTEAFF. For the CDR3, the DNA is TGTGCCAGCAGTCCAACAGCCATGGACTTGAGCAGGTTGAACACTGAAGCTTTCTTT.

The chain employs TRBV27 and TRBJ1-2; TRBD1 matches at 7 bases. Per the germline V gene, CDR1 is MNHEY and CDR2 is SMNVEV (reference sequence). CDR3 length: 18 residues. V lost 4 bases to trimming and J lost 5 bases; unmatched junction nucleotides: 19. The CDR3 nucleotides are TGTGCCAGCAGTTCCCGGACAGGTTCCGGGAATCTGGGTTATGGCTACACCTTC. It yields the protein CASSSRTGSGNLGYGYTF.

The chain carries TRBV14 and TRBJ1-1; TRBD1 is a possible D gene (6 bases). Germline V CDR1 and CDR2: SGHDN, FVKESK. Trimming took 4 bases from V and 3 from J, leaving 18 bases between them. CDR3 length equals 16 residues. The CDR3 region has the DNA TGTGCCAGCAGCCGGATCCCAGGGGTAGGGGACACTGAAGCTTTCTTT. It specifies CASSRIPGVGDTEAFF.

The chain's CDR3 is CASSPQGGNTEAFF. Here the CDR3 DNA reads TGCGCCAGCAGCCCTCAGGGGGGGAACACTGAAGCTTTCTTT. V usage is TRBV5-1 and J usage is TRBJ1-1; 7 bases agree with TRBD1. CDR1 and CDR2 (germline): SGHRS, YFSETQ. With V trimmed by 4 bases and J by 1 base, 4 bases remained unmatched. The CDR3 loop spans 14 amino acids.

The chain uses TRBV28 and TRBJ2-7; D is undetermined. The CDR3 is 11 residues long. The germline V gene has CDR1 MDHEN and CDR2 SYDVKM. Trimming shortened V by 11 bases and J by 4 bases, and 12 bases separated the two germline ends. The CDR3 DNA reads TGTGCCGCCCGGCGGAATTACGAGCAGTACTTC. Translating it yields CAARRNYEQYF.

The chain couples TRBV18 to TRBJ1-1, with TRBD1 as a possible D gene (5 bases). CDR3 length: 14 residues. Trimming took 6 bases from V and 4 from J, leaving 15 bases between them. Germline CDR1 reads KGHSH; CDR2 reads LQKENI. CDR3 nucleotide sequence: TGTGCCAGCTCTTGGGGCTTTGGGGCCACTGAAGCTTTCTTT. This gives the protein CASSWGFGATEAFF. Full variable domain (remainder filled in from reference TRBV18 and TRBJ1-1): NAGVMQNPRHLVRRRGQEARLRCSPMKGHSHVYWYRQLPEEGLKFMVYLQKENIIDESGMPKERFSAEFPKEGPSILRIQQVVRGDSAAYFCASSWGFGATEAFFGQGTRLTVV.

This clone came up once. The chain employs TRBV4-1 and TRBJ2-7, with a weak D call TRBD1 (5 bases). This CDR3 spans 15 amino acids. Germline assignment: CDR1 MGHRA and CDR2 YSYEKL. The V gene lost 2 bases and the J gene lost 7 bases, with 18 bases spanning the gap. CDR3 residues: CASSQPRSSKGEQYF. CDR3 in DNA: TGCGCCAGCAGCCAACCTCGTAGTTCAAAGGGGGAGCAGTACTTC.

The chain uses TRBV7-9 and TRBJ2-2, with D tentatively TRBD2 (5 bases). The germline V gene has CDR1 SEHNR and CDR2 FQNEAQ (reference sequence). Trimming removed 5 bases at V and 6 bases at J, with 16 bases between. This CDR3 has 15 amino acids. The CDR3 sequence is CASSADRGLAGELFF. CDR3 nucleotides: TGTGCCAGCAGCGCAGATCGGGGATTGGCCGGGGAGCTGTTTTTT.

J is TRBJ2-2 and V is TRBV2, with D possibly being TRBD1 (6 bases). V was cut by 6 bases and J by 5 bases, with 13 bases left in between. The CDR3 has 14 residues. Germline V CDR1 and CDR2: SNHLY, FYNNEI. CDR3: CASSEYQGTGELFF. CDR3 DNA: TGTGCCAGCAGCGAGTACCAGGGGACCGGGGAGCTGTTTTTT. The whole variable domain, filled in from reference TRBV2 and TRBJ2-2, reads EPEVTQTPSHQVTQMGQEVILRCVPISNHLYFYWYRQILGQKVEFLVSFYNNEISEKSEIFDDQFSVERPDGSNFTLKIRSTKLEDSAMYFCASSEYQGTGELFFGEGSRLTVL.

The chain employs TRBV30 and TRBJ2-2, with 9 bases that match TRBD2. Germline trimming cut 5 bases from V and 4 bases from J; bases unmatched to any gene: 8. The CDR3 has 15 residues. Germline CDR1 GTSNPN, CDR2 SVGIG (reference sequence). This CDR3 is CAWLPAGGFTGELFF. CDR3 nucleotides: TGTGCCTGGCTCCCCGCGGGGGGGTTCACCGGGGAGCTGTTTTTT.

V gene TRBV6-5 combines with J gene TRBJ2-7; 8 nucleotides agree with TRBD1. Germline CDR1 and CDR2: MNHEY and SVGAGI. The CDR3 length is 15 residues. Unmatched junction bases numbered 6, after V lost 0 bases and J lost 5 bases. CDR3 sequence (DNA): TGTGCCAGCAGTTACTCGCAGGGGGCTGGCCACGAGCAGTACTTC. Translating gives CASSYSQGAGHEQYF.

The chain uses TRBV19 and TRBJ2-1; D unresolved. V gave up 3 bases and J gave up 5 bases, with 11 bases separating them. This CDR3 spans 14 amino acids. The germline gives CDR1 LNHDA, CDR2 SQIVND (reference sequence). The CDR3 DNA sequence: TGTGCCAGTAGTATTATTTCCTATAACAATGAGCAGTTCTTC. Translated, it gives CASSIISYNNEQFF.

The V and J genes are TRBV9 and TRBJ1-2; weak D call: TRBD1 (6 bases). The CDR3 has 16 residues. V gave up 0 bases and J gave up 5 bases, with 17 bases separating them. From germline, CDR1 is SGDLS and CDR2 YYNGEE. The CDR3 nucleotides are TGTGCCAGCAGCGTAGGCGGCAGGGGTTCCCATTATGGCTACACCTTC. The encoded protein is CASSVGGRGSHYGYTF.

The rearrangement joins TRBV5-1 to TRBJ1-1; no reliable D call. This CDR3 region has 16 residues. Germline V gene lookup returns CDR1 SGHRS and CDR2 YFSETQ. V was cut by 2 bases and J by 0 bases, with 14 bases left in between. The CDR3 spells CASSFVPPGLNTEAFF. The CDR3 DNA reads TGCGCCAGCAGCTTTGTCCCCCCAGGCCTGAACACTGAAGCTTTCTTT.

The chain employs TRBV5-4 and TRBJ2-5; D ambiguous. Germline values: CDR1 SGHNT, CDR2 YYREEE (reference sequence). Deletions cut 0 bases from V and 0 bases from J, with 6 bases between. The CDR3 sequence is 14 residues long. The CDR3 here is CASSLDSYQETQYF. CDR3 sequence (DNA): TGTGCCAGCAGCTTGGACAGCTACCAAGAGACCCAGTACTTC. Variable domain in full (rest from reference TRBV5-4 and TRBJ2-5): ETGVTQSPTHLIKTRGQQVTLRCSSQSGHNTVSWYQQALGQGPQFIFQYYREEENGRGNFPPRFSGLQFPNYSSELNVNALELDDSALYLCASSLDSYQETQYFGPGTRLLVL.

This clone occurred once. This sequence joins TRBV11-3 and TRBJ1-2; no firm D call. CDR3 length: 13 amino acids. Deletions cut 5 bases from V and 2 bases from J, with 9 bases between. The germline gives CDR1 SGHNT, CDR2 YENEEA. CDR3: CASSPSENYGYTF. As DNA, the CDR3 is TGTGCCAGCAGCCCCAGCGAGAACTATGGCTACACCTTC.

The chain couples TRBV27 to TRBJ2-5; possible D gene TRBD2, 6 bases. V was cut by 5 bases and J by 2 bases, with 15 bases left in between. The CDR3 contains 15 residues. In germline, CDR1 is MNHEY, CDR2 SMNVEV (reference sequence). The CDR3 nucleotides are TGTGCCAGCAGTCCACTACCGACTAGACAAGAGACCCAGTACTTC. This codes for CASSPLPTRQETQYF.

The chain links TRBV6-1 to TRBJ2-3; a weak D match, TRBD2 (6 bases). The CDR3 has 13 residues. Trimming stripped 8 bases from V and 4 bases from J, with 13 bases between. The V gene's germline CDR1 is MNHNS and CDR2 SASEGT. The CDR3 loop reads CASSAEGADTQYF. CDR3 nucleotide sequence: TGTGCCAGCTCGGCGGAGGGCGCAGATACGCAGTATTTT.

The chain links TRBV29-1 to TRBJ2-1; D remains unclear. Germline CDR1 and CDR2: SQVTM and ANQGSEA. This CDR3 has 12 amino acids. The V end lost 2 bases, the J end lost 6 bases, and 8 bases lay between the germline ends. DNA for the CDR3: TGCAGCGTTGAATCCAGGCTCAATGAGCAGTTCTTC. It is translated as CSVESRLNEQFF.

The rearrangement joins TRBV5-1 to TRBJ2-7; D is uncertain. The V end lost 4 bases, the J end lost 7 bases, and 9 bases lay between the germline ends. The CDR3 extends over 11 amino acids. The germline V gene encodes CDR1 SGHRS and CDR2 YFSETQ. CDR3 protein: CASSPGSEQYF. DNA of the CDR3: TGCGCCAGCAGCCCCGGGTCAGAGCAGTACTTC. The full variable domain, its missing parts supplied by reference TRBV5-1 and TRBJ2-7, is KAGVTQTPRYLIKTRGQQVTLSCSPISGHRSVSWYQQTPGQGLQFLFEYFSETQRNKGNFPGRFSGRQFSNSRSEMNVSTLELGDSALYLCASSPGSEQYFGPGTRLTVT.